The 31 T cell receptor beta chains listed next were all sequenced from one sample in a study of cytomegalovirus exposure and HLA in healthy donors. The PCR ran on 60 Vbeta and 13 Jbeta primers. The method was immunoSEQ multiplex PCR; TCRdb's version includes in-frame clones alone and lacks a portion of them. The sample lists 200,000 to 250,000 clones, 78% seen once, with 3.8% in the top ten. The material sequenced was PBMCs. These receptors all come from a male donor in good health and CMV-seronegative.

V usage is TRBV6-6 and J usage is TRBJ2-3; 11 nucleotides match TRBD2. Germline CDR1 reads MNHNY; CDR2 reads SVGAGI (reference sequence). V was pared by 5 bases and J by 2 bases, with 6 bases of the junction left unmatched. This CDR3 is built from 16 residues. The CDR3 region is CASSGPGLADTDTQYF. CDR3 bases: TGTGCCAGCAGTGGACCGGGACTAGCGGACACAGATACGCAGTATTTT.

This clone was seen just once. V is TRBV4-1 and J is TRBJ2-5, with D perhaps matching TRBD2 (5 bases). Germline V CDR1 and CDR2: MGHRA, YSYEKL. The CDR3 is made up of 13 amino acids. Trimming stripped 5 bases from V and 1 base from J, with 8 bases between. The CDR3: CASSSRGQETQYF. The CDR3 DNA sequence: TGCGCCAGCAGCTCCCGGGGCCAAGAGACCCAGTACTTC.

Only one count was recorded for this clone. CDR3 sequence reads: CASSYSTSVNYEQYF. The CDR3 nucleotides are TGTGCCAGCAGTTACTCGACTAGCGTCAACTACGAGCAGTACTTC. J is TRBJ2-7 and V is TRBV6-5; 8 nucleotides line up with TRBD2. From germline, CDR1 is MNHEY and CDR2 SVGAGI. Unmatched junction bases numbered 4, after V lost 0 bases and J lost 3 bases. The CDR3 loop spans 15 amino acids.

V gene TRBV6-1 combines with J gene TRBJ1-1, with TRBD1 identical over 11 bases. The V gene end was trimmed by 6 bases and the J gene end by 11 bases; junction bases not matched to a gene: 8. The germline V gene encodes CDR1 MNHNS and CDR2 SASEGT. The CDR3 runs to 13 residues. The CDR3 coding sequence is TGTGCCAGCAGAAATCCGGGACAGGGGGGTGCTTTCTTT. Translating it yields CASRNPGQGGAFF.

At least ten counts were recorded for this clone. This chain uses TRBV7-2 with TRBJ2-2; D might be TRBD1 (5 bases). Trimming took 8 bases from V and 6 from J, leaving 19 bases between them. The germline V gene encodes CDR1 SGHTA and CDR2 FQGNSA. The CDR3 is 15 residues long. The CDR3 region is CASSSGLGSAGELFF. CDR3 DNA: TGTGCCAGCTCTTCAGGGTTGGGATCCGCCGGGGAGCTGTTTTTT.

In its sample, this clone was seen a few times. The V gene is TRBV6-1, the J gene TRBJ1-5, with 8 bases that match TRBD1. V trimming: 1 base; J trimming: 1 base; junction bases outside the gene matches: 0. This CDR3 region has 15 residues. Germline lookup yields CDR1 MNHNS and CDR2 SASEGT. DNA of the CDR3: TGTGCCAGCAGTGAAGACAGGGGGAGCAATCAGCCCCAGCATTTT. It encodes CASSEDRGSNQPQHF.

This clone has only a few counts. The gene calls are TRBV19 and TRBJ2-1, with TRBD2 matching over 7 bases. After removal of 4 bases from V and 9 bases from J, the junction contained 18 bases not matched to a gene. This CDR3 has 17 residues. Germline lookup yields CDR1 LNHDA and CDR2 SQIVND (reference sequence). CDR3: CASSNTPGASGGREQFF. Written as DNA, the CDR3 is TGTGCCAGTAGTAACACCCCCGGTGCTAGCGGCGGCCGTGAGCAGTTCTTC. Drawing the rest from reference TRBV19 and TRBJ2-1, the complete variable domain is DGGITQSPKYLFRKEGQNVTLSCEQNLNHDAMYWYRQDPGQGLRLIYYSQIVNDFQKGDIAEGYSVSREKKESFPLTVTSAQKNPTAFYLCASSNTPGASGGREQFFGPGTRLTVL.

V gene TRBV12-5 combines with J gene TRBJ2-1, with TRBD1 identical over 9 bases. The CDR3 runs to 18 residues. CDR1 and CDR2 from the germline V gene are LGHNT and FRNRAP. Trimming at V came to 1 base and at J to 1 base, leaving 8 bases not matched to a gene. The CDR3 region is CASGLARGDRESYNEQFF. CDR3 bases: TGTGCTAGTGGTTTGGCCCGGGGGGACAGGGAGTCCTACAATGAGCAGTTCTTC.

This clone was seen a single time. The J gene is TRBJ2-3, the V gene TRBV30; D unclear. Germline lookup yields CDR1 GTSNPN and CDR2 SVGIG (reference sequence). The CDR3 spans 13 residues. V was pared by 4 bases and J by 4 bases, with 12 bases between. CDR3 loop: CAWTRFPADTQYF. CDR3 bases: TGTGCCTGGACCCGATTTCCGGCAGATACGCAGTATTTT.

V usage is TRBV7-9 and J usage is TRBJ1-5; no clear D. V was pared by 5 bases and J by 0 bases, with 14 bases between. This CDR3 is built from 16 residues. Germline loops: CDR1 SEHNR, CDR2 FQNEAQ (reference sequence). CDR3 in DNA: TGTGCCAGCAGCGCCCCAGGCGCAAATAGCAATCAGCCCCAGCATTTT. It yields the protein CASSAPGANSNQPQHF.

The chain has TRBV27 and TRBJ2-2; 13 bases are a match to TRBD2. The CDR3 is 18 amino acids. Germline V lookup: CDR1 MNHEY, CDR2 SMNVEV (reference sequence). Trimming took 5 bases from V and 6 from J; bases not matched to a gene: 12. The CDR3 coding sequence is TGTGCCAGCAGTCCACTAGCGGGAGGGCCTAATCAATCCGGGGAGCTGTTTTTT. It codes for CASSPLAGGPNQSGELFF.

The chain uses TRBV7-2 and TRBJ2-7, with 14 bases that match TRBD2. CDR1 is SGHTA and CDR2 is FQGNSA in the germline V gene. Losses at the gene ends were 4 bases for V and 4 bases for J; bases not matched to a gene: 6. The CDR3 runs to 16 residues. The CDR3 reads CASSSGLAGVVYEQYF. The CDR3 nucleotides read TGTGCCAGCAGCTCGGGACTAGCGGGAGTCGTATACGAGCAGTACTTC. Full variable domain (missing parts from reference TRBV7-2 and TRBJ2-7): GAGVSQSPSNKVTEKGKDVELRCDPISGHTALYWYRQSLGQGLEFLIYFQGNSAPDKSGLPSDRFSAERTGGSVSTLTIQRTQQEDSAVYLCASSSGLAGVVYEQYFGPGTRLTVT.

The chain carries TRBV6-5 and TRBJ1-6, with unresolved D. CDR1 MNHEY and CDR2 SVGAGI come from the germline V gene. The CDR3 spans 15 residues. V was cut by 6 bases and J by 4 bases, with 13 bases left in between. CDR3 sequence (DNA): TGTGCCAGCAGCCGAGGACTCCTATATAATTCACCCCTCCACTTT. Translating it yields CASSRGLLYNSPLHF.

V is TRBV9 and J is TRBJ2-3; 7 positions match TRBD2. Trimming cost V 0 bases and J 3 bases; bases outside gene matches: 4. The CDR3 is 15 residues long. The germline V gene has CDR1 SGDLS and CDR2 YYNGEE. CDR3 loop: CASSVGAGETDTQYF. DNA of the CDR3: TGTGCCAGCAGCGTAGGGGCGGGAGAGACAGATACGCAGTATTTT. Full variable domain (missing parts from reference TRBV9 and TRBJ2-3): DSGVTQTPKHLITATGQRVTLRCSPRSGDLSVYWYQQSLDQGLQFLIQYYNGEERAKGNILERFSAQQFPDLHSELNLSSLELGDSALYFCASSVGAGETDTQYFGPGTRLTVL.

This clone was seen once. The chain carries TRBV28 and TRBJ2-1; 11 positions match TRBD1. The V gene's germline CDR1 is MDHEN and CDR2 SYDVKM. With V trimmed by 5 bases and J by 8 bases, 8 bases remained unmatched. The CDR3 is 15 amino acids. This CDR3 reads CASSIGTGGFDEQFF. The CDR3 DNA reads TGTGCCAGCAGTATCGGGACAGGGGGTTTCGATGAGCAGTTCTTC.

V and J are TRBV9 and TRBJ1-5, with D possibly TRBD1 on 5 matching bases. Germline V gene lookup returns CDR1 SGDLS and CDR2 YYNGEE. This CDR3 region has 15 residues. The germline V and J ends were trimmed by 4 bases and 5 bases, with 16 bases remaining between them. The CDR3 DNA reads TGTGCCAGCAGCCCATTGGACACTTGGGATCAGCCCCAGCATTTT. This gives the protein CASSPLDTWDQPQHF.

This clone was observed a handful of times. This chain links TRBV10-3 with TRBJ1-1, with 7 bases matching TRBD1. Germline lookup yields CDR1 ENHRY and CDR2 SYGVKD. Trimming took 2 bases from V and 7 from J; bases not matched to a gene: 13. The CDR3 covers 16 residues. The CDR3 coding sequence is TGTGCCATCAGTGAGCCGTTCCGGGGGACAGCTCATGAAGCTTTCTTT. It specifies CAISEPFRGTAHEAFF.

V is TRBV9 and J is TRBJ2-1, with a possible D match to TRBD2 (6 bases). Germline CDR1 is SGDLS and CDR2 is YYNGEE. CDR3 length: 13 residues. The ends were cut back, 4 bases at V and 6 bases at J, with 11 bases in the middle. The CDR3 DNA sequence: TGTGCCAGCAGCCTTCACGGGGGCAATGAGCAGTTCTTC. It specifies CASSLHGGNEQFF.

The rearrangement uses TRBV19 and TRBJ1-1, with D possibly matching TRBD1 (6 bases). The CDR3 extends over 11 amino acids. Germline CDR1 and CDR2: LNHDA and SQIVND (reference sequence). The V gene lost 4 bases and the J gene lost 11 bases, with 11 bases spanning the gap. CDR3: CASSTRQVAFF. The CDR3 nucleotides are TGTGCCAGTAGTACGAGACAGGTGGCTTTCTTT.

This clone has a handful of counts. The chain joins TRBV10-1 to TRBJ1-3; no clear D. V lost 0 bases to trimming and J lost 4 bases, with 7 bases between them. The germline V gene has CDR1 WNHNN and CDR2 SYGVQD (reference sequence). The CDR3 has 14 amino acids. CDR3 in DNA: TGCGCCAGCAGTGAGTCGGGCACGGGAAACACCATATATTTT. Translated: CASSESGTGNTIYF.

This chain joins TRBV7-9 and TRBJ2-1; 7 bases align to TRBD1. The germline CDR1 and CDR2 sequences are SEHNR and FQNEAQ (reference sequence). V shed 3 bases and J 1 base; nucleotides not matched to a gene: 0. The CDR3 has 14 residues. CDR3 DNA: TGTGCCAGCAGCTTGACAGGGTCCTACAATGAGCAGTTCTTC. This codes for CASSLTGSYNEQFF.

This chain uses TRBV5-6 with TRBJ2-7; D remains unclear. The CDR3 covers 15 residues. Trimming stripped 0 bases from V and 0 bases from J, with 10 bases between. Germline CDR1 is SGHDT and CDR2 is YYEEEE. The CDR3 DNA reads as TGTGCCAGCAGCTTGGCCCCTGGCGGCTCCTACGAGCAGTACTTC. Protein product: CASSLAPGGSYEQYF.

V and J are TRBV4-1 and TRBJ2-1; TRBD1 is a possible D gene (5 bases). This CDR3 is built from 18 residues. Germline CDR1 MGHRA, CDR2 YSYEKL. V gave up 4 bases and J gave up 2 bases, with 21 bases separating them. The chain's CDR3 is CASSPTSGQGATYNEQFF. CDR3 DNA sequence: TGCGCCAGCAGCCCAACGTCAGGTCAGGGCGCGACCTACAATGAGCAGTTCTTC.

The V and J genes are TRBV10-2 and TRBJ2-5; D may be TRBD2 (6 bases). Trimming cost V 10 bases and J 2 bases, with 26 bases left between them. The germline V gene encodes CDR1 WSHSY and CDR2 SAAADI. This CDR3 has 17 residues. CDR3 nucleotide sequence: TGCGCCACCCTAAAGACGGGAGCCCTGCCAACACAAGAGACCCAGTACTTC. Encoded protein: CATLKTGALPTQETQYF.

In this sample, this clone turned up a few times. The chain carries TRBV27 and TRBJ2-7, with 11 bases identical to TRBD2. V shed 6 bases, J shed 2 bases, and the junction held 6 bases outside the gene matches. This CDR3 is 15 amino acids long. The germline V gene has CDR1 MNHEY and CDR2 SMNVEV (reference sequence). The CDR3 DNA is TGTGCCAGCAGGGCGACTAGCGGGACCCCCTACGAGCAGTACTTC. Translating it yields CASRATSGTPYEQYF.

This sequence joins TRBV6-5 and TRBJ2-3; D is perhaps TRBD2 (6 bases). Trimming shortened V by 5 bases and J by 4 bases, and 16 bases separated the two germline ends. CDR3 size: 15 residues. Germline V gene lookup returns CDR1 MNHEY and CDR2 SVGAGI. The CDR3 loop reads CASSRGTPVSDTQYF. The CDR3 DNA is TGTGCCAGCAGTCGCGGGACCCCGGTATCAGATACGCAGTATTTT.

This chain joins TRBV18 and TRBJ1-1, with a possible D match to TRBD1 (5 bases). The CDR3 is 15 residues long. Deletions cut 3 bases from V and 1 base from J, with 12 bases between. Germline lookup yields CDR1 KGHSH and CDR2 LQKENI. The DNA of the CDR3 is TGTGCCAGCTCACCGCCCCGGGGGACGAACACTGAAGCTTTCTTT. It specifies CASSPPRGTNTEAFF.

The chain links TRBV25-1 to TRBJ2-3; tentatively, D is TRBD1 (5 bases). The ends were cut back, 3 bases at V and 5 bases at J, with 12 bases in the middle. The CDR3 has 14 amino acids. Germline CDR1 reads MGHDK; CDR2 reads SYGVNS. This chain's CDR3 is CASSEGQVRDTQYF. The CDR3, as DNA: TGTGCCAGCAGTGAGGGGCAGGTCCGAGATACGCAGTATTTT.

The chain links TRBV27 to TRBJ2-7; TRBD1 matches at 9 bases. From germline, CDR1 is MNHEY and CDR2 SMNVEV (reference sequence). Germline trimming cut 5 bases from V and 2 bases from J; bases unmatched to any gene: 7. The CDR3 is 15 amino acids. DNA of the CDR3: TGTGCCAGCAGTACACCGGGACAGGGCACCTACGAGCAGTACTTC. Protein product: CASSTPGQGTYEQYF.

The V and J genes are TRBV15 and TRBJ2-2; 7 bases are a match to TRBD1. The CDR3 length is 19 residues. Germline CDR1 reads LNHNV; CDR2 reads YYDKDF (reference sequence). V shed 3 bases and J 0 bases; nucleotides not matched to a gene: 13. For the CDR3, the DNA is TGTGCCACCAGCAGGGTAGGGGGCAGGTACTACTCGAACACCGGGGAGCTGTTTTTT. Residues: CATSRVGGRYYSNTGELFF.

This clone was detected only a few times. The rearrangement joins TRBV4-1 to TRBJ2-5; D gene unclear. Deletions cut 1 base from V and 2 bases from J, with 17 bases between. CDR1 and CDR2 (germline): MGHRA, YSYEKL. The CDR3 runs 17 residues. CDR3 loop: CASSQGNRNTLQETQYF. The CDR3 bases are TGCGCCAGCAGCCAAGGTAACAGAAATACCTTACAAGAGACCCAGTACTTC.